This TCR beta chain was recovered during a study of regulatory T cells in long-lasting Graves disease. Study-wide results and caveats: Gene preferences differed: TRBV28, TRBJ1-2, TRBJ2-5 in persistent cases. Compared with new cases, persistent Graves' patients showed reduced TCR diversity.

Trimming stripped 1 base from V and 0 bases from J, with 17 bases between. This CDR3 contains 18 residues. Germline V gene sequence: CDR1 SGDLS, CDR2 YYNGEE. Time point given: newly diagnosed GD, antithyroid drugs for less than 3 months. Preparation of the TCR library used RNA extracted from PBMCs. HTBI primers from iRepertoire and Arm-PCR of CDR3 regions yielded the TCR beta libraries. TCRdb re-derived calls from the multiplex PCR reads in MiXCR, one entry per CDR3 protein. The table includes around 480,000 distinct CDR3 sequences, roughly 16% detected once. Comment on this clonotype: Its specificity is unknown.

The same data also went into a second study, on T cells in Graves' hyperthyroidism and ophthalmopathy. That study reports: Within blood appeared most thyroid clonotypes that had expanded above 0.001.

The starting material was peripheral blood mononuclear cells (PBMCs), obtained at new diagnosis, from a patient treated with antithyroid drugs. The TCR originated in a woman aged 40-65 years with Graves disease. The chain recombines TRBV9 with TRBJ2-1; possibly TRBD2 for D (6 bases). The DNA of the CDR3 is TGTGCCAGCAGCGTAACCCTAGCGACCGCAAGCTCCTACAATGAGCAGTTCTTC. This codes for CASSVTLATASSYNEQFF.